This T cell receptor (beta chain) was found in a study of PD-L1 blockade in urothelial cancer. Study-level information: Atezolizumab therapy began for patients in the mid-2010s, dosed at 1,200 mg intravenously every 3 weeks.

Clones were sequenced by immunoSEQ multiplex PCR, and TCRdb holds only the in-frame ones, with some missing. The table records approximately 48,000 clones, 86% of them present only once. Trimming pared 2 bases from V and 2 bases from J, leaving 6 bases between. CDR1 and CDR2 from the germline V gene are MNHEY and SVGAGI. CDR3 size: 13 residues. For this clone: The sample carries other DNA sequences with the same CDR3.

Sequencing used PBMCs, obtained around atezolizumab (anti-PD-L1) treatment. The chain recombines TRBV6-5 with TRBJ1-1, with no clear D. The clonotype was recovered from a man between 60 and 75 years old with urothelial cancer. The CDR3 spells CASSYRVNTEAFF. In DNA form, the CDR3 reads TGTGCCAGCAGTTACAGAGTTAACACTGAAGCTTTCTTT.